Listed below are T cell receptor beta chains from one sample, sequenced in a study of blood T cell repertoires in COVID-19. The protocol was immunoSEQ multiplex PCR, while the TCRdb copy is restricted to in-frame clones and leaves out a portion. The sample lists 80,000 to 90,000 clones, around 85% occurring once. Sequences were obtained from peripheral blood. The source is a woman of 80 years or more with COVID-19, enrolled during active disease. Each CDR3 is given with its conserved first and last residue. D genes are given only for firm matches. Some rows have no size entry. The others give once, few or many, or a class for an expanded clone.

abundance: NA; v_gene: TRBV18; d_gene: NA; j_gene: TRBJ1-1; CDR3aa: CASSLKGGLNTEAFF; CDR3nt: TGTGCCAGCTCTCTGAAGGGGGGGTTGAACACTGAAGCTTTCTTT
abundance: NA; v_gene: TRBV28; d_gene: NA; j_gene: TRBJ1-1; CDR3aa: CASREGNTEAFF; CDR3nt: TGTGCCAGCCGGGAAGGAAACACTGAAGCTTTCTTT
abundance: once; v_gene: TRBV20-1; d_gene: NA; j_gene: TRBJ1-1; CDR3aa: CSAKGEAFF; CDR3nt: TGCAGTGCTAAGGGGGAAGCTTTCTTT
abundance: NA; v_gene: TRBV18; d_gene: TRBD2; j_gene: TRBJ2-7; CDR3aa: CASSPGTSGWYEQYF; CDR3nt: TGTGCCAGCTCCCCAGGGACTAGCGGGTGGTACGAGCAGTACTTC
abundance: NA; v_gene: TRBV7-3; d_gene: TRBD1; j_gene: TRBJ2-3; CDR3aa: CASSLRQGGTDTQYF; CDR3nt: TGTGCCAGCAGCTTAAGACAGGGAGGCACAGATACGCAGTATTTT
abundance: once; v_gene: TRBV12-3/TRBV12-4; d_gene: TRBD1; j_gene: TRBJ1-1; CDR3aa: CASSQDRGRKAFF; CDR3nt: TGTGCCAGCAGCCAGGACAGGGGGCGGAAAGCTTTCTTT
abundance: NA; v_gene: TRBV30; d_gene: NA; j_gene: TRBJ1-1; CDR3aa: CAWSVGMGTEAFF; CDR3nt: TGTGCCTGGAGTGTCGGGATGGGCACTGAAGCTTTCTTT
abundance: NA; v_gene: TRBV7-3; d_gene: NA; j_gene: TRBJ2-3; CDR3aa: CASSLIGAGRTDTQYF; CDR3nt: TGTGCCAGCAGCTTAATCGGGGCGGGGCGCACAGATACGCAGTATTTT
abundance: NA; v_gene: TRBV18; d_gene: TRBD1; j_gene: TRBJ1-1; CDR3aa: CASSPGQGAGTEAFF; CDR3nt: TGTGCCAGCTCACCGGGACAGGGGGCGGGTACTGAAGCTTTCTTT
abundance: NA; v_gene: TRBV5-5; d_gene: NA; j_gene: TRBJ1-1; CDR3aa: CASSLVAIEAFF; CDR3nt: TGTGCCAGCAGCTTGGTGGCAATTGAAGCTTTCTTT
abundance: NA; v_gene: TRBV18; d_gene: TRBD1; j_gene: TRBJ2-5; CDR3aa: CASSTGQGGLYQETQYF; CDR3nt: TGTGCCAGCTCAACGGGACAGGGGGGATTGTACCAAGAGACCCAGTACTTC
abundance: NA; v_gene: TRBV6-5; d_gene: NA; j_gene: TRBJ1-6; CDR3aa: CASRDTGSSPLHF; CDR3nt: TGTGCCAGCAGAGACACAGGGAGTTCACCCCTCCACTTT
abundance: NA; v_gene: TRBV5-5; d_gene: NA; j_gene: TRBJ1-3; CDR3aa: CASSSWSDSGNTIYF; CDR3nt: TGTGCCAGCAGCTCCTGGTCAGACTCTGGAAACACCATATATTTT
abundance: once; v_gene: TRBV29-1; d_gene: TRBD2; j_gene: TRBJ2-3; CDR3aa: CSVVAGGPNTQYF; CDR3nt: TGCAGCGTTGTGGCGGGGGGGCCGAATACGCAGTATTTT
abundance: NA; v_gene: TRBV5-5; d_gene: TRBD1; j_gene: TRBJ2-7; CDR3aa: CASSPVQGPLTYEQYF; CDR3nt: TGTGCCAGCAGCCCAGTACAGGGGCCTCTTACCTACGAGCAGTACTTC
abundance: few; v_gene: TRBV5-4; d_gene: NA; j_gene: TRBJ2-7; CDR3aa: CASSPDSSSYEQYF; CDR3nt: TGTGCCAGCAGCCCGGACAGTAGCTCCTACGAGCAGTACTTC
abundance: NA; v_gene: TRBV4-1; d_gene: TRBD2; j_gene: TRBJ2-1; CDR3aa: CASSQELEVAGTDNEQFF; CDR3nt: TGCGCCAGCAGCCAAGAGTTAGAGGTAGCGGGAACCGACAATGAGCAGTTCTTC
abundance: NA; v_gene: TRBV28; d_gene: TRBD1; j_gene: TRBJ1-5; CDR3aa: CASHGQAHQPQHF; CDR3nt: TGTGCCAGCCATGGACAGGCCCATCAGCCCCAGCATTTT
abundance: NA; v_gene: TRBV7-2; d_gene: NA; j_gene: TRBJ2-3; CDR3aa: CASSPPRRDTQYF; CDR3nt: TGTGCCAGCAGCCCTCCCCGCAGAGATACGCAGTATTTT
abundance: NA; v_gene: TRBV19; d_gene: NA; j_gene: TRBJ1-2; CDR3aa: CASSIGRVYGYTF; CDR3nt: TGTGCCAGTAGTATTGGGCGAGTCTATGGCTACACCTTC
abundance: NA; v_gene: TRBV27; d_gene: TRBD2; j_gene: TRBJ2-3; CDR3aa: CASSLQPTSGYTDTQYF; CDR3nt: TGTGCCAGCAGTCTCCAACCGACTAGCGGGTACACAGATACGCAGTATTTT
abundance: NA; v_gene: TRBV27; d_gene: TRBD1; j_gene: TRBJ2-7; CDR3aa: CASSQPGQGFEQYF; CDR3nt: TGTGCCAGCAGTCAGCCCGGACAGGGATTCGAGCAGTACTTC
abundance: NA; v_gene: TRBV5-1; d_gene: TRBD2; j_gene: TRBJ2-1; CDR3aa: CASSGRGLAGYNEQFF; CDR3nt: TGCGCCAGCAGCGGGAGGGGACTAGCGGGTTACAATGAGCAGTTCTTC
abundance: NA; v_gene: TRBV6-5; d_gene: TRBD2; j_gene: TRBJ2-7; CDR3aa: CASSYGTSGLYEQYF; CDR3nt: TGTGCCAGCAGTTACGGGACTAGCGGTCTCTACGAGCAGTACTTC
abundance: once; v_gene: TRBV2; d_gene: NA; j_gene: TRBJ2-1; CDR3aa: CASSATREFF; CDR3nt: TGTGCCAGCAGCGCAACTCGGGAGTTCTTC
abundance: NA; v_gene: TRBV5-1; d_gene: NA; j_gene: TRBJ1-6; CDR3aa: CASSQVSGGVRSYNSPLHF; CDR3nt: TGCGCCAGCAGCCAAGTCTCGGGGGGCGTAAGGTCCTATAATTCACCCCTCCACTTT
abundance: NA; v_gene: TRBV7-4; d_gene: TRBD2; j_gene: TRBJ2-7; CDR3aa: CASFTPRGCPYEQYF; CDR3nt: TGTGCCAGCTTCACCCCGCGGGGGTGCCCCTACGAGCAGTACTTC
abundance: NA; v_gene: TRBV28; d_gene: TRBD1; j_gene: TRBJ1-4; CDR3aa: CASSLRTGSPTNEKLFF; CDR3nt: TGTGCCAGCAGTCTTCGGACAGGGAGCCCAACTAATGAAAAACTGTTTTTT
abundance: few; v_gene: TRBV19; d_gene: NA; j_gene: TRBJ1-5; CDR3aa: CASSIGGPGHSNQPQHF; CDR3nt: TGTGCCAGTAGTATAGGAGGCCCAGGGCACAGCAATCAGCCCCAGCATTTT
abundance: NA; v_gene: TRBV11-3; d_gene: TRBD2; j_gene: TRBJ2-5; CDR3aa: CASSLGGGAEETQYF; CDR3nt: TGTGCCAGCAGCTTAGGCGGGGGGGCTGAAGAGACCCAGTACTTC
abundance: NA; v_gene: TRBV18; d_gene: NA; j_gene: TRBJ1-6; CDR3aa: CASSPSQGHSPLHF; CDR3nt: TGTGCCAGCTCACCCAGCCAGGGGCATTCACCCCTCCACTTT
abundance: once; v_gene: TRBV30; d_gene: NA; j_gene: TRBJ1-6; CDR3aa: CAWSNTYPNSPLHF; CDR3nt: TGTGCCTGGAGTAACACGTACCCTAATTCACCCCTCCACTTT
abundance: NA; v_gene: TRBV2; d_gene: TRBD1; j_gene: TRBJ1-1; CDR3aa: CASSAQGALTEAFF; CDR3nt: TGTGCCAGCAGTGCCCAGGGGGCTCTAACTGAAGCTTTCTTT
abundance: NA; v_gene: TRBV10-3; d_gene: TRBD1; j_gene: TRBJ1-5; CDR3aa: CAISESTGGSEPQHF; CDR3nt: TGTGCCATCAGTGAGTCGACAGGGGGTAGCGAGCCCCAGCATTTT
abundance: NA; v_gene: TRBV2; d_gene: NA; j_gene: TRBJ1-4; CDR3aa: CASSDRSDEKLFF; CDR3nt: TGTGCCAGCAGTGACCGTAGTGATGAAAAACTGTTTTTT
abundance: once; v_gene: TRBV10-3; d_gene: TRBD1; j_gene: TRBJ1-3; CDR3aa: CATQDRGLFFGNTIYF; CDR3nt: TGTGCCACCCAGGACAGGGGGCTATTTTTTGGAAACACCATATATTTT
abundance: NA; v_gene: TRBV2; d_gene: TRBD1; j_gene: TRBJ2-7; CDR3aa: CASRRGQGADEQYF; CDR3nt: TGTGCCAGCAGGAGAGGACAGGGGGCGGACGAGCAGTACTTC
abundance: NA; v_gene: TRBV3-1/TRBV3-2; d_gene: TRBD2; j_gene: TRBJ2-5; CDR3aa: CASSLSGGAQETQYF; CDR3nt: TGTGCCAGCAGTCTTAGCGGGGGGGCCCAAGAGACCCAGTACTTC
abundance: NA; v_gene: TRBV19; d_gene: NA; j_gene: TRBJ2-3; CDR3aa: CASSGGFRADTQYF; CDR3nt: TGTGCCAGTAGTGGTGGATTCAGGGCAGATACGCAGTATTTT
abundance: NA; v_gene: TRBV4-2; d_gene: TRBD1; j_gene: TRBJ1-2; CDR3aa: CASSPSRGQANYGYTF; CDR3nt: TGTGCCAGCAGCCCTAGTAGGGGACAGGCGAACTATGGCTACACCTTC
abundance: NA; v_gene: TRBV12-3/TRBV12-4; d_gene: NA; j_gene: TRBJ2-3; CDR3aa: CASSLAGHSTQYF; CDR3nt: TGTGCCAGCAGTTTAGCGGGCCACAGTACGCAGTATTTT
abundance: NA; v_gene: TRBV7-7; d_gene: TRBD1; j_gene: TRBJ2-7; CDR3aa: CASSRDRGYEQYF; CDR3nt: TGTGCTAGCAGTCGGGACAGGGGCTACGAGCAGTACTTC
abundance: NA; v_gene: TRBV29-1; d_gene: NA; j_gene: TRBJ2-2; CDR3aa: CSVPRGTGELFF; CDR3nt: TGCAGCGTTCCCAGAGGCACCGGGGAGCTGTTTTTT
abundance: NA; v_gene: TRBV11-2; d_gene: TRBD2; j_gene: TRBJ2-1; CDR3aa: CASSSIAGGRNEQFF; CDR3nt: TGTGCCAGCAGTTCCATAGCGGGAGGGCGCAATGAGCAGTTCTTC
abundance: NA; v_gene: TRBV20-1; d_gene: NA; j_gene: TRBJ2-2; CDR3aa: CSAGRPGELFF; CDR3nt: TGCAGTGCTGGGCGCCCCGGGGAGCTGTTTTTT
abundance: few; v_gene: TRBV6-5; d_gene: TRBD1; j_gene: TRBJ1-5; CDR3aa: CASRDRVNQPQHF; CDR3nt: TGTGCCAGCAGAGACAGGGTTAATCAGCCCCAGCATTTT
abundance: NA; v_gene: TRBV19; d_gene: NA; j_gene: TRBJ2-7; CDR3aa: CASSIEGGVISYEQYF; CDR3nt: TGTGCCAGTAGTATAGAAGGAGGGGTTATATCCTACGAGCAGTACTTC
abundance: once; v_gene: TRBV9; d_gene: NA; j_gene: TRBJ2-7; CDR3aa: CASSVGGGEQYF; CDR3nt: TGTGCCAGCAGCGTAGGAGGGGGCGAGCAGTACTTC
abundance: NA; v_gene: TRBV2; d_gene: NA; j_gene: TRBJ1-5; CDR3aa: CASSRISNQPQHF; CDR3nt: TGTGCCAGCAGCAGGATTAGCAATCAGCCCCAGCATTTT